This TCR beta chain was obtained from a study of glioma-infiltrating T cells. This clonotype was counted many times. Using RNA template, CDR3s of TCR alpha and beta were amplified with iRepertoire arm-PCR. One-step reverse transcription and amplification started from approximately 100-400 ng of tissue mRNA or PBMC total RNA. TCRdb used MiXCR to reprocess the multiplex PCR reads, holding one entry per CDR3 protein. This table holds about 180,000 distinct CDR3 sequences, around 40% found once. This receptor was identified in a human donor with low-grade glioma or glioblastoma, undergoing nonglioma brain surgery, or in good health (not recorded which). The specimen was glioma tissue, nonneoplastic brain tissue, or PBMCs (not recorded which).

The CDR3 region is CASSLVGRGPDTQYF. Here the CDR3 DNA reads TGTGCCAGCAGCTTAGTAGGGCGGGGACCAGATACGCAGTATTTT. V gene TRBV7-8 combines with J gene TRBJ2-3; D is possibly TRBD2 (6 bases). This CDR3 is built from 15 residues. The germline CDR1 and CDR2 sequences are SGHVS and FQNEAQ. Deletions cut 1 base from V and 4 bases from J, with 12 bases between.